This T cell receptor beta chain was retrieved from a study of blood T cell repertoires in COVID-19. Study-level background: The United States, Italy and Spain were the sources of the acute and convalescent COVID-19 samples. PBMCs, B-cell-depleted T cells, or T cells provided the cDNA or gDNA that made up the material.

Patients of the Seattle cohort, enrolled during active infection, were followed longitudinally. CDR3 size: 13 residues. Trimming took off 8 bases at V and 0 bases at J, with 14 bases between the two ends. Germline V CDR1 and CDR2: GTSNPN, SVGIG (reference sequence). Original handling: Nucleated cell counts were estimated from reference gene primer amplification. Assay: immunoSEQ multiplex PCR; the TCRdb copy retains only in-frame clones and omits some. That table supplies the V and J calls and clone size; D and trimming were determined from the DNA. Of roughly 330,000 clones detected, approximately 86% appear once; the ten largest clones hold 9.5% to 10%.

Sequences were obtained from peripheral blood. The gene calls are TRBV30 and TRBJ2-7; D possibly corresponds to TRBD2 (5 bases). The receptor was isolated from a man aged 25-45 years with COVID-19, enrolled during active disease. This chain's CDR3 is CAQTAGSSYEQYF. CDR3 bases: TGTGCCCAGACGGCGGGTAGCTCCTACGAGCAGTACTTC.